Reported below is one T cell receptor beta chain. The sample belongs to a study of blood T cell repertoires in COVID-19. Study-wide background: The origin of the acute and convalescent COVID-19 samples was the United States, Italy and Spain.

TCRdb's table, derived via immunoSEQ multiplex PCR, lists solely in-frame clones and lacks some. The data show approximately 270,000 clones, about 89% seen once. This CDR3 region has 18 residues. This clonotype was obtained from a man aged 25-45 years with acute or convalescent COVID-19. J is TRBJ2-3 and V is TRBV1; the table's D call TRBD2 went unverified against the DNA. TRBV1 is recorded as a pseudogene. The material sequenced was peripheral blood. The CDR3 region is CTSSHTAATSGVADTQYF. CDR3 DNA: TGCACCAGCAGCCATACCGCTGCGACTAGCGGGGTTGCAGATACGCAGTATTTT.